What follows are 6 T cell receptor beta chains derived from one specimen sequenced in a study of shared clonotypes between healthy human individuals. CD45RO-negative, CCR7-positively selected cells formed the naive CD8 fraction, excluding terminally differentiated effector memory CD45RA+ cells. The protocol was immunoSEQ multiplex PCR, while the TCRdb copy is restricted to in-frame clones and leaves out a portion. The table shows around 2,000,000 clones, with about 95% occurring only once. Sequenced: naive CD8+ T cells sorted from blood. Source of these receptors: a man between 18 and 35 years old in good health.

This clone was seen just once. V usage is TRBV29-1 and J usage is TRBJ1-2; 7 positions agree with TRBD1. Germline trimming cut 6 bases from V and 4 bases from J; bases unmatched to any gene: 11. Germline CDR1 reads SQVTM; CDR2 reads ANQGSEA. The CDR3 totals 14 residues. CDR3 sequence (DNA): TGCAGCGTAGCGGCGCAGGGGGTCGGCTATGGCTACACCTTC. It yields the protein CSVAAQGVGYGYTF.

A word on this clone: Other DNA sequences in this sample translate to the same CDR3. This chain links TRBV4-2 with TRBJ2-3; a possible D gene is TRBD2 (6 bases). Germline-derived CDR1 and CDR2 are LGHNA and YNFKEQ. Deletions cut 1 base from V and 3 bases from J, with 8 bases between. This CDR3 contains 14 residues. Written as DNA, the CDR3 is TGTGCCAGCAGCCAAGTCGGAGGGACAGATACGCAGTATTTT. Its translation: CASSQVGGTDTQYF.

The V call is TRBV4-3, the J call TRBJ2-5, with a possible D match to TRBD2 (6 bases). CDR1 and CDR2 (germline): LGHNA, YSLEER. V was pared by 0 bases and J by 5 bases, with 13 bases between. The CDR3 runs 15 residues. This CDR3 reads CASSQDPGGRETQYF. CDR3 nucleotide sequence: TGCGCCAGCAGCCAAGACCCCGGAGGGAGGGAGACCCAGTACTTC.

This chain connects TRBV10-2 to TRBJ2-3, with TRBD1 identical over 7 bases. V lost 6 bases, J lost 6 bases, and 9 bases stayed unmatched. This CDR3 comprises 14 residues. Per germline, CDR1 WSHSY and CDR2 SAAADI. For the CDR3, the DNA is TGCGCCAGCAGAGGGCAGGGGGTAGGGGATACGCAGTATTTT. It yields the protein CASRGQGVGDTQYF.

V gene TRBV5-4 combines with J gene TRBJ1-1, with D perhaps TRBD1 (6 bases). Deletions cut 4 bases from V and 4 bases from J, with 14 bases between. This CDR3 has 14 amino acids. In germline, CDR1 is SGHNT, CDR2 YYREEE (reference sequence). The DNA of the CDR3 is TGTGCCAGCAGCCCATGGGGGGCAGGCACTGAAGCTTTCTTT. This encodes CASSPWGAGTEAFF.

This chain's CDR3 is CASSLFPRSSYNEQFF. In nucleotides, the CDR3 is TGTGCCAGCAGTTTATTTCCCCGGAGCTCCTACAATGAGCAGTTCTTC. The chain uses TRBV28 and TRBJ2-1; the D is unclear. Per germline, CDR1 MDHEN and CDR2 SYDVKM. This CDR3 is 16 amino acids long. V shed 1 base and J shed 0 bases, with 10 bases lying between them.